These 3 T cell receptor beta chains share one sample of origin, sequenced in a study of long-term antiretroviral therapy in people with HIV. Survey level was the resolution at which the v3.0 immunoSEQ assay ran. TCRdb's copy holds only in-frame clones and misses some; the assay was immunoSEQ multiplex PCR. The sample lists tens of thousands of clones, over 80% occurring once. The source was unsorted PBMCs, collected about 2.7 years after starting antiretroviral therapy. The source of these receptors is a man younger than 45 with HIV.

The chain is built from TRBV5-1 and TRBJ1-1; D remains unclear. Trimming stripped 0 bases from V and 1 base from J, with 10 bases between. The length of the CDR3 is 15 residues. Germline assignment: CDR1 SGHRS and CDR2 YFSETQ. The DNA for the CDR3 is TGCGCCAGCAGCTTGGAGCTGGGTGGGAACACTGAAGCTTTCTTT. This codes for CASSLELGGNTEAFF.

J is TRBJ2-3 and V is TRBV27, with D perhaps matching TRBD1 (5 bases). The germline V and J ends were trimmed by 5 bases and 0 bases, with 15 bases remaining between them. The V gene's germline CDR1 is MNHEY and CDR2 SMNVEV (reference sequence). This CDR3 spans 16 amino acids. The chain's CDR3 is CASSPEKTASTDTQYF. The DNA of the CDR3 is TGTGCCAGCAGTCCCGAGAAGACAGCTAGCACAGATACGCAGTATTTT.

The chain has TRBV12-5 and TRBJ2-3; 10 bases align to TRBD2. After removal of 6 bases from V and 3 bases from J, the junction contained 3 bases not matched to a gene. In germline, CDR1 is LGHNT, CDR2 FRNRAP. This CDR3 region has 14 residues. CDR3 residues: CASGAGGTTDTQYF. In DNA, the CDR3 is TGTGCTAGTGGAGCGGGGGGGACGACAGATACGCAGTATTTT.